These T cell receptor beta chains were read from a single sample in a study of blood T cell repertoires in COVID-19. TCRdb's table, derived via immunoSEQ multiplex PCR, lists solely in-frame clones and lacks some. The table has some 240,000 clones, roughly 90% seen once. The sequencing input was peripheral blood. Receptors originate from an older woman with COVID-19, enrolled during active disease. The CDR3 runs from the conserved cysteine through the conserved F or W. The D gene is left open where the match is weak.

CDR3aa	v_gene	d_gene
CASSRLAGGLDEQFF	TRBV6-5	TRBD2
CASSVSGGLYNEQFF	TRBV7-8	TRBD2
CASSKGQINTEAFF	TRBV7-8	TRBD1
CATSRAPGNIQYF	TRBV15	NA
CASSSQTGGNTIYF	TRBV7-2	TRBD1
CASSWNRGRGYTF	TRBV5-4	TRBD1
CASSQDYRVSNQPQHF	TRBV3-1/TRBV3-2	NA
CASSFPTGSPDTQYF	TRBV5-6	TRBD1
CASSQDLRGGRTQYF	TRBV4-2	NA
CASSLRDLKDPQHF	TRBV7-2	NA
CASSRTGGEGNTIYF	TRBV5-1	TRBD1
CASSGSAGTGANVLTF	TRBV5-1	NA
CASSPASGGTQYF	TRBV7-6	NA
CASSHSTLTGEDGYTF	TRBV3-1/TRBV3-2	TRBD1
CASSSGQSTDTQYF	TRBV11-3	NA
CASSLFGDRGQPQHF	TRBV7-2	TRBD1
CASSLSRGTANNSPLHF	TRBV11-2	TRBD1
CASSYRDTGELFF	TRBV5-1	NA
CASSYSDRIGGGYEKLFF	TRBV6-2/TRBV6-3	TRBD1